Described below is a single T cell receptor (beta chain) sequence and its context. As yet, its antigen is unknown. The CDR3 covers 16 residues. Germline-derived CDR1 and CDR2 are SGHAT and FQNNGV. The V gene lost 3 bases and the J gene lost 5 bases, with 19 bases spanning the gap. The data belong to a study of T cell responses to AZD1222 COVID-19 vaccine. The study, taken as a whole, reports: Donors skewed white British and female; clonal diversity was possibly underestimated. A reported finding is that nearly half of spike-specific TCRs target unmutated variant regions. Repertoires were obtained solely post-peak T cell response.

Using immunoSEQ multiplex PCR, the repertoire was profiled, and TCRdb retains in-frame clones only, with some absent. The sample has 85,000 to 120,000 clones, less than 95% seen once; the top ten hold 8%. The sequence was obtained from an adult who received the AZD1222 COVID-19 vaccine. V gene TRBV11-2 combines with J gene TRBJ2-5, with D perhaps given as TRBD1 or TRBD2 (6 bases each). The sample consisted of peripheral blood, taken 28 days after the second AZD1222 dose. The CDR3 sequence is CASSFGGRGAGETQYF. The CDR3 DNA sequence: TGTGCCAGCAGCTTTGGTGGTAGGGGGGCCGGGGAGACCCAGTACTTC.